The 16 T cell receptor beta chains in this list originate from one sample, sequenced in a study of blood T cell repertoires in COVID-19. Some clones are missing from TCRdb's copy, which holds only in-frame ones; the method was immunoSEQ multiplex PCR. The repertoire includes some 400,000 clones, around 87% of them detected once, and 5% to 8.5% sits in the top ten. Sequenced: peripheral blood. These receptor sequences come from a man in his late teens or twenties with active or convalescent COVID-19.

The V and J genes are TRBV19 and TRBJ2-5, with D maybe TRBD1 (5 bases). Germline assignment: CDR1 LNHDA and CDR2 SQIVND (reference sequence). CDR3 length: 12 residues. Trimming took off 6 bases at V and 5 bases at J, with 10 bases between the two ends. Here the CDR3 reads CASRQAGETQYF. CDR3 coding DNA: TGTGCCAGTAGGCAGGCAGGGGAGACCCAGTACTTC.

The CDR3 here is CASSKINIDQPQHF. CDR3 nucleotide sequence: TGTGCCAGCAGCAAAATAAATATCGATCAGCCCCAGCATTTT. The chain couples TRBV21-1 to TRBJ1-5. TRBV21-1 is shown as a pseudogene. The CDR3 has 14 residues.

The rearrangement links TRBV6-5 to TRBJ2-3; the D is unclear. The CDR3 loop spans 13 amino acids. From germline, CDR1 is MNHEY and CDR2 SVGAGI. Trimming took 6 bases from V and 1 from J, leaving 8 bases between them. CDR3 amino acids: CASRGQGTDTQYF. The CDR3 nucleotides read TGTGCCAGCAGGGGCCAGGGCACAGATACGCAGTATTTT.

V and J are TRBV4-2 and TRBJ2-3; D possibly corresponds to TRBD2 (6 bases). From germline, CDR1 is LGHNA and CDR2 YNFKEQ. The germline V and J ends were trimmed by 4 bases and 0 bases, with 11 bases remaining between them. The CDR3 has 15 residues. The CDR3 bases are TGTGCCAGCAGCCTTTCGGGGGAGAGCACAGATACGCAGTATTTT. This sequence encodes CASSLSGESTDTQYF.

The rearrangement uses TRBV6-5 and TRBJ2-2; the match to TRBD1 covers 11 bases. CDR1 MNHEY and CDR2 SVGAGI come from the germline V gene. The CDR3 extends over 14 amino acids. J lost 9 bases, V lost 6 bases, and 6 bases had no gene match. CDR3 amino acids: CASSRTGGRRELFF. For the CDR3, the DNA is TGTGCCAGCAGCCGGACAGGGGGCCGGAGGGAGCTGTTTTTT.

This clone occurred once. CDR3 nucleotides: TGTGCCAGCAGCTCGTCTGGCACAGATACGCAGTATTTT. It is translated as CASSSSGTDTQYF. This chain connects TRBV7-6 to TRBJ2-3; D not certain. CDR3 size: 13 residues. Germline-derived CDR1 and CDR2 are SGHVS and FNYEAQ. V was trimmed by 4 bases and J by 1 base, leaving 6 bases between them.

The V call is TRBV12-3 or TRBV12-4, the J call TRBJ2-7, with a weak D call TRBD2 (6 bases). The ends were cut back, 8 bases at V and 2 bases at J, with 13 bases in the middle. The CDR3 totals 13 residues. DNA of the CDR3: TGTGCCAGCTGTGAGCGGGCGGCCTACGAGCAGTACTTC. Its translation is CASCERAAYEQYF.

The chain has TRBV7-9 and TRBJ1-1; D gene unclear. Trimming took off 5 bases at V and 3 bases at J, with 13 bases between the two ends. Germline values: CDR1 SEHNR, CDR2 FQNEAQ (reference sequence). The CDR3 has 14 amino acids. CDR3 DNA: TGTGCCAGCAGCCCACCGACTGACTACACTGAAGCTTTCTTT. Its protein is CASSPPTDYTEAFF.

The rearrangement links TRBV7-6 to TRBJ2-5; 10 bases agree with TRBD1. Trimming at V came to 2 bases and at J to 4 bases, leaving 16 bases not matched to a gene. Germline CDR1 and CDR2: SGHVS and FNYEAQ. The CDR3 loop spans 19 amino acids. The CDR3 bases are TGTGCCAGCAGCTTAAGGGGGCCGGGACAGGGGCATCGGGGAGAGACCCAGTACTTC. Its translation is CASSLRGPGQGHRGETQYF. The complete variable domain, with remaining parts taken from reference TRBV7-6 and TRBJ2-5, reads GAGVSQSPRYKVTKRGQDVALRCDPISGHVSLYWYRQALGQGPEFLTYFNYEAQQDKSGLPNDRFSAERPEGSISTLTIQRTEQRDSAMYRCASSLRGPGQGHRGETQYFGPGTRLLVL.

This chain links TRBV25-1 with TRBJ2-3; no reliable D call. Germline CDR1 MGHDK, CDR2 SYGVNS. V was pared by 6 bases and J by 3 bases, with 7 bases between. The CDR3 sequence is 12 residues long. This CDR3 is CASSESTDTQYF. The CDR3 DNA sequence: TGTGCCAGCAGCGAGAGTACAGATACGCAGTATTTT.

This clone was seen just once. The chain employs TRBV19 and TRBJ2-3, with 8 bases fitting TRBD2. This CDR3 is built from 14 residues. The V gene end was trimmed by 5 bases and the J gene end by 1 base; junction bases not matched to a gene: 2. The germline gives CDR1 LNHDA, CDR2 SQIVND (reference sequence). The CDR3 sequence is CASSFGGGTDTQYF. CDR3 sequence (DNA): TGTGCCAGTAGTTTCGGGGGGGGCACAGATACGCAGTATTTT. Combining the CDR3 with reference TRBV19 and TRBJ2-3 gives the whole variable domain DGGITQSPKYLFRKEGQNVTLSCEQNLNHDAMYWYRQDPGQGLRLIYYSQIVNDFQKGDIAEGYSVSREKKESFPLTVTSAQKNPTAFYLCASSFGGGTDTQYFGPGTRLTVL.

The chain links TRBV3-1 (or the pseudogene TRBV3-2) to TRBJ1-6; no definite D call. The length of the CDR3 is 15 residues. V was pared by 1 base and J by 9 bases, with 13 bases between. Germline V gene data show CDR1 as LGHDT and CDR2 as YNNKEL (reference sequence). CDR3 coding DNA: TGTGCCAGCAGCCAAGCGTTAAGCGGCCGTTCACCCCTCCACTTT. Translation: CASSQALSGRSPLHF.

The chain couples TRBV30 to TRBJ2-5; 13 nucleotides line up with TRBD2. The germline V gene has CDR1 GTSNPN and CDR2 SVGIG (reference sequence). V shed 0 bases, J shed 5 bases, and the junction held 18 bases outside the gene matches. There are 20 residues in the CDR3. The chain's CDR3 is CAWSVGGGILAGGPWETQYF. Here the CDR3 DNA reads TGTGCCTGGAGTGTAGGGGGGGGCATACTAGCGGGAGGGCCCTGGGAGACCCAGTACTTC.

For this clone: Other DNA sequences in this specimen translate into the identical CDR3. The chain has TRBV28 and TRBJ2-7; D gene unclear. CDR3 length equals 11 residues. With 4 bases removed from V and 4 bases from J, the gap between germline ends came to 5 bases. Germline CDR1 reads MDHEN; CDR2 reads SYDVKM. CDR3 sequence reads: CASSSSYEQYF. CDR3 sequence (DNA): TGTGCCAGCAGTTCTTCTTACGAGCAGTACTTC. Full variable domain (rest looked up from reference TRBV28 and TRBJ2-7): DVKVTQSSRYLVKRTGEKVFLECVQDMDHENMFWYRQDPGLGLRLIYFSYDVKMKEKGDIPEGYSVSREKKERFSLILESASTNQTSMYLCASSSSYEQYFGPGTRLTVT.

With regard to this clone: The junction differs from germline at one of its ends, possibly a read error. This chain uses TRBV7-3 with TRBJ2-1, with 13 nucleotides matching TRBD2. CDR3 size: 19 residues. CDR1 is SGHTA and CDR2 is FQGTGA in the germline V gene. CDR3 sequence: CASSITGTSGICAGIEQFF. As DNA, the CDR3 is TGTGCCAGCAGCATAACCGGGACTAGCGGGATATGTGCCGGAATAGAGCAGTTCTTC.

This chain uses TRBV6-1 with TRBJ1-2; D perhaps matches TRBD1 (6 bases). Germline assignment: CDR1 MNHNS and CDR2 SASEGT. The ends were cut back, 0 bases at V and 6 bases at J, with 14 bases in the middle. The CDR3 extends over 15 amino acids. DNA of the CDR3: TGTGCCAGCAGTGAAGCCTCGACAGGTCTCGATGGCTACACCTTC. The encoded protein is CASSEASTGLDGYTF.